The rows below give T cell receptor beta chains drawn from one sample of a study of neoadjuvant anti-PD-1 for oral cavity cancer. Profiled with immunoSEQ multiplex PCR; TCRdb holds only in-frame clones, not every one. The sample includes 75,000 to 100,000 clones, under 90% of them seen just once. Source: PBMCs, taken before nivolumab (anti-PD-1) treatment. The receptor source for this set is a person aged 35-80 years with oral cavity squamous cell carcinoma. The conserved cysteine and the conserved F or W are not part of the CDR3 here. The order of the fields is J gene, CDR3 length, clone size, V gene, CDR3 protein. A clone size is listed for some rows: how often the clone was seen (once, few, many), or a class if it is expanded.

J gene: TRBJ1-1; CDR3 length: 12; clone size: .; V gene: TRBV7-6; CDR3 protein: ASSLDPGGTEAF
J gene: TRBJ2-7; CDR3 length: 14; clone size: .; V gene: TRBV14; CDR3 protein: ASSHGPGQGGREQY
J gene: TRBJ2-3; CDR3 length: 14; clone size: .; V gene: TRBV4-2; CDR3 protein: ASSPRVAEPTDTQY
J gene: TRBJ2-4; CDR3 length: 13; clone size: .; V gene: TRBV29-1; CDR3 protein: SVEERTQGPGIQY
J gene: TRBJ2-1; CDR3 length: 13; clone size: .; V gene: TRBV7-9; CDR3 protein: ASSPARASHNEQF
J gene: TRBJ1-2; CDR3 length: 12; clone size: .; V gene: TRBV11-2; CDR3 protein: ASSLGQGIYGYT
J gene: TRBJ1-4; CDR3 length: 9; clone size: .; V gene: TRBV20-1; CDR3 protein: SATWGPGLF
J gene: TRBJ1-4; CDR3 length: 13; clone size: .; V gene: TRBV27; CDR3 protein: ASSLSGGTNEKLF
J gene: TRBJ1-5; CDR3 length: 12; clone size: few; V gene: TRBV25-1; CDR3 protein: ASSFGTGGAEMY
J gene: TRBJ2-3; CDR3 length: 12; clone size: .; V gene: TRBV19; CDR3 protein: ASSRTGGGDTQY
J gene: TRBJ2-2; CDR3 length: 13; clone size: .; V gene: TRBV5-4; CDR3 protein: ASSLVGRVTGELF
J gene: TRBJ1-1; CDR3 length: 11; clone size: .; V gene: TRBV10-2; CDR3 protein: ASRQQLNTEAF
J gene: TRBJ1-1; CDR3 length: 12; clone size: .; V gene: TRBV5-1; CDR3 protein: ASSLIEGDTEAF
J gene: TRBJ2-1; CDR3 length: 15; clone size: .; V gene: TRBV28; CDR3 protein: ASSLRVKATSYNEQF
J gene: TRBJ2-5; CDR3 length: 11; clone size: .; V gene: TRBV5-1; CDR3 protein: ASSTQGDETQY
J gene: TRBJ1-1; CDR3 length: 10; clone size: .; V gene: TRBV6-1; CDR3 protein: ASKLGNTEAF
J gene: TRBJ2-7; CDR3 length: 11; clone size: .; V gene: TRBV9; CDR3 protein: ASSVQPSYEQY
J gene: TRBJ1-2; CDR3 length: 14; clone size: .; V gene: TRBV11-2; CDR3 protein: ASSLEVFLGGAERT
J gene: TRBJ1-1; CDR3 length: 12; clone size: .; V gene: TRBV14; CDR3 protein: ASSQGASYTEAF
J gene: TRBJ2-7; CDR3 length: 12; clone size: .; V gene: TRBV7-9; CDR3 protein: ASSSGTRLYEQY
J gene: TRBJ2-7; CDR3 length: 13; clone size: once; V gene: TRBV6-6; CDR3 protein: ASSPPLGRGDEQY
J gene: TRBJ2-1; CDR3 length: 15; clone size: .; V gene: TRBV25-1; CDR3 protein: ASSPKRASGNLAEQF
J gene: TRBJ1-2; CDR3 length: 11; clone size: .; V gene: TRBV30; CDR3 protein: ARDPDDAYGYT
J gene: TRBJ1-1; CDR3 length: 10; clone size: .; V gene: TRBV6-6; CDR3 protein: ASSQDRGRAF
J gene: TRBJ2-3; CDR3 length: 13; clone size: .; V gene: TRBV6-6; CDR3 protein: ASSYQGPSTDTQY
J gene: TRBJ2-1; CDR3 length: 13; clone size: .; V gene: TRBV11-2; CDR3 protein: ASSLRRPWDNEQF
J gene: TRBJ2-3; CDR3 length: 12; clone size: once; V gene: TRBV11-2; CDR3 protein: ASSPTGFTDTQY
J gene: TRBJ2-2; CDR3 length: 15; clone size: .; V gene: TRBV6-1; CDR3 protein: ASSDAWNRGATGELF
J gene: TRBJ1-3; CDR3 length: 14; clone size: once; V gene: TRBV5-1; CDR3 protein: ASSLLGQGGENTIY
J gene: TRBJ1-5; CDR3 length: 13; clone size: .; V gene: TRBV27; CDR3 protein: ASSSQTGKNQPQH
J gene: TRBJ1-5; CDR3 length: 14; clone size: .; V gene: TRBV28; CDR3 protein: ASNLVARQSNQPQH
J gene: TRBJ2-7; CDR3 length: 11; clone size: few; V gene: TRBV30; CDR3 protein: AAGAFPFYEQY
J gene: TRBJ2-4; CDR3 length: 11; clone size: .; V gene: TRBV2; CDR3 protein: ASSDLGGNIQY
J gene: TRBJ2-3; CDR3 length: 14; clone size: .; V gene: TRBV25-1; CDR3 protein: ASSPLGTGFTDTQY
J gene: TRBJ2-3; CDR3 length: 12; clone size: .; V gene: TRBV15; CDR3 protein: ATSRDGSTDTQY
J gene: TRBJ1-2; CDR3 length: 11; clone size: few; V gene: TRBV29-1; CDR3 protein: SVGGQGATGYT
J gene: TRBJ2-1; CDR3 length: 14; clone size: .; V gene: TRBV6-5; CDR3 protein: ASSFNKRELGNEQF
J gene: TRBJ2-7; CDR3 length: 14; clone size: .; V gene: TRBV27; CDR3 protein: ASRPSWAGGYYEQY
J gene: TRBJ2-3; CDR3 length: 14; clone size: .; V gene: TRBV4-1; CDR3 protein: ASSQGGIRRRDTQY
J gene: TRBJ2-2; CDR3 length: 13; clone size: once; V gene: TRBV4-2; CDR3 protein: ASSQAGASPGELF
J gene: TRBJ1-1; CDR3 length: 14; clone size: .; V gene: TRBV12-5; CDR3 protein: ASAPAWTRLNTEAF
J gene: TRBJ2-1; CDR3 length: 13; clone size: .; V gene: TRBV9; CDR3 protein: ASSAGTGPPNEQF
J gene: TRBJ2-2; CDR3 length: 12; clone size: .; V gene: TRBV28; CDR3 protein: ASLWGANTGELF
J gene: TRBJ1-1; CDR3 length: 11; clone size: few; V gene: TRBV29-1; CDR3 protein: SGEQGGNTEAF
J gene: TRBJ2-7; CDR3 length: 12; clone size: .; V gene: TRBV28; CDR3 protein: ASSQDRGGGEQY
J gene: TRBJ2-3; CDR3 length: 12; clone size: .; V gene: TRBV2; CDR3 protein: ASSQQGAPDTQY
J gene: TRBJ2-3; CDR3 length: 15; clone size: few; V gene: TRBV5-1; CDR3 protein: ASSFWTGNQLVDTQY
J gene: TRBJ2-3; CDR3 length: 11; clone size: .; V gene: TRBV5-1; CDR3 protein: ASSSSGTDTQY
J gene: TRBJ1-2; CDR3 length: 12; clone size: .; V gene: TRBV5-4; CDR3 protein: ASSLERQSYGYT